The 22 T cell receptor beta chains below come from one sample, sequenced in a study of cytomegalovirus exposure and HLA in healthy donors. PCR employed 60 Vbeta and 13 Jbeta primers. Measured with immunoSEQ multiplex PCR; TCRdb has only the in-frame clones, and not every one. This table has 40,000 to 45,000 clones, 50% to 75% appearing once. Sequenced sample: PBMCs. The source is a human donor in good health.

The rearrangement links TRBV6-5 to TRBJ1-2, with no clear D. The CDR3 runs 13 residues. V shed 10 bases and J shed 2 bases, with 14 bases lying between them. Germline CDR1 reads MNHEY; CDR2 reads SVGAGI. DNA for the CDR3: TGTGCCACGCGGTTCGGAGGAAACTATGGCTACACCTTC. Its translation: CATRFGGNYGYTF.

This chain links TRBV18 with TRBJ2-1; weak D call: TRBD1 (5 bases). Per germline, CDR1 KGHSH and CDR2 LQKENI. V was shortened by 3 bases and J by 10 bases, with 16 bases between the two germline ends. The CDR3 loop spans 14 amino acids. CDR3 region: CASSPYRGGLEQFF. CDR3 nucleotides: TGTGCCAGCTCACCGTATAGGGGCGGTTTGGAGCAGTTCTTC.

The chain joins TRBV7-2 to TRBJ2-2, with 10 bases fitting TRBD2. The germline CDR1 and CDR2 sequences are SGHTA and FQGNSA. The CDR3 is 16 amino acids. J gave up 5 bases and V 4 bases, and 7 bases lay outside the gene matches. The CDR3 reads CASSSTYSGGTGELFF. The CDR3 DNA follows: TGTGCCAGCAGCTCGACCTATAGCGGGGGGACCGGGGAGCTGTTTTTT. Based on the CDR3 plus reference TRBV7-2 and TRBJ2-2, the full variable domain is GAGVSQSPSNKVTEKGKDVELRCDPISGHTALYWYRQSLGQGLEFLIYFQGNSAPDKSGLPSDRFSAERTGGSVSTLTIQRTQQEDSAVYLCASSSTYSGGTGELFFGEGSRLTVL.

V usage is TRBV5-1 and J usage is TRBJ1-1; a weak D match, TRBD1 (5 bases). The CDR3 runs 14 residues. V was clipped by 4 bases and J by 4 bases, with 14 bases between them. CDR1 and CDR2 (germline): SGHRS, YFSETQ. The CDR3 nucleotides read TGCGCCAGCAGCATTCAGGGTCTCGTCACTGAAGCTTTCTTT. It is translated as CASSIQGLVTEAFF. Drawing the rest from reference TRBV5-1 and TRBJ1-1, the complete variable domain is KAGVTQTPRYLIKTRGQQVTLSCSPISGHRSVSWYQQTPGQGLQFLFEYFSETQRNKGNFPGRFSGRQFSNSRSEMNVSTLELGDSALYLCASSIQGLVTEAFFGQGTRLTVV.

The rearrangement uses TRBV5-5 and TRBJ2-1; D remains unclear. The CDR3 length is 13 residues. The germline gives CDR1 SGHKS, CDR2 YYEKEE (reference sequence). Deletions cut 9 bases from V and 10 bases from J, with 20 bases between. The DNA of the CDR3 is TGTGCCACCTCAGAAGTATCCGCAGGAGAGCAGTTCTTC. Residues: CATSEVSAGEQFF. Using reference TRBV5-5 and TRBJ2-1 for the parts outside the CDR3, the full variable domain is DAGVTQSPTHLIKTRGQQVTLRCSPISGHKSVSWYQQVLGQGPQFIFQYYEKEERGRGNFPDRFSARQFPNYSSELNVNALLLGDSALYLCATSEVSAGEQFFGPGTRLTVL.

V gene TRBV7-2 combines with J gene TRBJ2-2; 8 positions match TRBD1. This CDR3 has 16 residues. V was pared by 2 bases and J by 4 bases, with 6 bases of the junction left unmatched. Germline assignment: CDR1 SGHTA and CDR2 FQGNSA. The CDR3 sequence is CASSLRAGGPTGELFF. CDR3 DNA sequence: TGTGCCAGCAGCTTAAGAGCAGGGGGCCCCACCGGGGAGCTGTTTTTT.

The chain uses TRBV28 and TRBJ1-6; D gene ambiguous. Trimming shortened V by 5 bases and J by 8 bases, and 16 bases separated the two germline ends. Germline V gene data show CDR1 as MDHEN and CDR2 as SYDVKM. The CDR3 extends over 15 amino acids. The CDR3, as DNA: TGTGCCAGCAGTCCGCCCGAGGGAATGTATTCACCCCTCCACTTT. Translated, it gives CASSPPEGMYSPLHF. Full variable domain (rest looked up from reference TRBV28 and TRBJ1-6): DVKVTQSSRYLVKRTGEKVFLECVQDMDHENMFWYRQDPGLGLRLIYFSYDVKMKEKGDIPEGYSVSREKKERFSLILESASTNQTSMYLCASSPPEGMYSPLHFGNGTRLTVT.

The rearrangement links TRBV29-1 to TRBJ2-1, with a possible D match to TRBD2 (6 bases). The CDR3 contains 12 residues. Germline V lookup: CDR1 SQVTM, CDR2 ANQGSEA. V shed 4 bases and J shed 10 bases, with 14 bases lying between them. The CDR3: CSVGWEAGEQFF. For the CDR3, the DNA is TGCAGCGTTGGCTGGGAGGCTGGAGAGCAGTTCTTC.

The chain has TRBV14 and TRBJ1-6, with D maybe TRBD1 (6 bases). CDR3 length: 15 residues. CDR1 is SGHDN and CDR2 is FVKESK in the germline V gene. V was shortened by 1 base and J by 8 bases, with 12 bases between the two germline ends. CDR3 protein: CASSQVARGYSPLHF. The DNA for the CDR3 is TGTGCCAGCAGCCAAGTGGCCAGGGGATATTCACCCCTCCACTTT.

The rearrangement uses TRBV2 and TRBJ1-1; tentative D call: TRBD1 (6 bases). This CDR3 region has 14 residues. CDR1 SNHLY and CDR2 FYNNEI come from the germline V gene. Trimming pared 5 bases from V and 6 bases from J, leaving 16 bases between. Here the CDR3 DNA reads TGTGCCAGCAGTTTAACAGGGCACGGCGCTGAAGCTTTCTTT. Translating gives CASSLTGHGAEAFF.

This chain uses TRBV28 with TRBJ1-4; weak D call: TRBD1 (5 bases). The V gene's germline CDR1 is MDHEN and CDR2 SYDVKM. CDR3 size: 15 residues. V lost 7 bases to trimming and J lost 8 bases, with 20 bases between them. This chain's CDR3 is CASTKYGPGQEKLFF. CDR3 DNA: TGTGCCAGCACCAAATATGGGCCAGGGCAGGAAAAACTGTTTTTT.

The chain links TRBV30 to TRBJ1-4, with TRBD1 as a possible D gene (6 bases). The CDR3 has 12 amino acids. The V end was cut by 3 bases, the J end by 5 bases, with 7 bases between. Germline CDR1 reads GTSNPN; CDR2 reads SVGIG (reference sequence). The CDR3 sequence: CAWRQGNEKLFF. CDR3 in DNA: TGTGCCTGGAGACAGGGAAATGAAAAACTGTTTTTT.

The chain carries TRBV6-5 and TRBJ1-2; 8 bases are shared with TRBD1. The CDR3 covers 12 residues. After removal of 8 bases from V and 2 bases from J, the junction contained 1 base not matched to a gene. Germline V gene data show CDR1 as MNHEY and CDR2 as SVGAGI. This chain's CDR3 is CASRQGNYGYTF. Written as DNA, the CDR3 is TGTGCCAGCCGACAGGGGAACTATGGCTACACCTTC.

CDR3 region: CASKQGFGNYGYTF. In nucleotides, the CDR3 is TGTGCCAGCAAGCAGGGCTTCGGTAACTATGGCTACACCTTC. The chain links TRBV6-5 to TRBJ1-2, with D possibly matching TRBD1 (5 bases). The CDR3 runs 14 residues. V was trimmed by 7 bases and J by 1 base, leaving 13 bases between them. From germline, CDR1 is MNHEY and CDR2 SVGAGI.

A few counts support this clone. This chain uses TRBV12-5 with TRBJ1-2; D is possibly TRBD1 (6 bases). Germline assignment: CDR1 LGHNT and CDR2 FRNRAP. CDR3 length: 14 residues. The V end lost 1 base, the J end lost 7 bases, and 13 bases lay between the germline ends. The chain's CDR3 is CASGLGRQASGYTF. CDR3 in DNA: TGTGCTAGTGGTTTGGGTCGACAGGCGAGTGGCTACACCTTC.

This clone appeared a few times. V and J are TRBV5-1 and TRBJ2-1, with TRBD1 identical over 8 bases. The CDR3 is 16 amino acids. V lost 2 bases, J lost 1 base, and 5 bases stayed unmatched. Per the germline V gene, CDR1 is SGHRS and CDR2 is YFSETQ. The CDR3 sequence is CASSFRTGLSYNEQFF. The CDR3 DNA reads as TGCGCCAGCAGCTTCAGGACAGGGCTATCCTACAATGAGCAGTTCTTC.

The rearrangement joins TRBV7-9 to TRBJ1-2, with D possibly matching TRBD1 (6 bases). The V end was cut by 5 bases, the J end by 0 bases, with 19 bases between. The CDR3 is 17 amino acids. Germline V CDR1 and CDR2: SEHNR, FQNEAQ (reference sequence). CDR3 residues: CASSAVGGGYTNYGYTF. CDR3 in DNA: TGTGCCAGCAGCGCGGTGGGAGGGGGATACACTAACTATGGCTACACCTTC.

The chain uses TRBV29-1 and TRBJ1-5; the match to TRBD1 covers 7 bases. J gave up 3 bases and V 5 bases, and 4 bases lay outside the gene matches. Germline CDR1 reads SQVTM; CDR2 reads ANQGSEA. This CDR3 has 13 amino acids. The CDR3 DNA follows: TGCAGCGTTCAAGGACAGGTCAATCAGCCCCAGCATTTT. Encoded protein: CSVQGQVNQPQHF.

This clone was detected only a few times. The V and J genes are TRBV11-2 and TRBJ1-2; TRBD1 matches 7 bases. In germline, CDR1 is SGHAT, CDR2 FQNNGV. J lost 4 bases, V lost 1 base, and 3 bases had no gene match. The CDR3 sequence is 14 residues long. The CDR3 protein is CASSLAGTAYGYTF. For the CDR3, the DNA is TGTGCCAGCAGCTTAGCCGGGACAGCCTATGGCTACACCTTC.

The J gene is TRBJ1-1, the V gene TRBV5-1; 8 bases match TRBD1. Trimming at V came to 4 bases and at J to 5 bases, leaving 7 bases not matched to a gene. Germline CDR1 SGHRS, CDR2 YFSETQ. The CDR3 is 14 amino acids. The CDR3 DNA is TGCGCCAGCAGCATTACAGGGGGGCTGACTGAAGCTTTCTTT. This gives the protein CASSITGGLTEAFF.

This clone was recorded once. Other DNA sequences in this sample translate to the same CDR3. J is TRBJ1-5 and V is TRBV18, with 8 bases identical to TRBD1. Germline V gene sequence: CDR1 KGHSH, CDR2 LQKENI. The CDR3 runs 14 residues. J was trimmed by 7 bases and V by 2 bases; bases with no gene match: 4. CDR3 sequence reads: CASSPGTGNQPQHF. DNA for the CDR3: TGTGCCAGCTCACCAGGGACAGGTAACCAGCCCCAGCATTTT.

The V and J genes are TRBV10-3 and TRBJ1-1; D perhaps matches TRBD1 (5 bases). V was clipped by 2 bases and J by 2 bases, with 6 bases between them. The CDR3 contains 13 residues. CDR1 and CDR2 (germline): ENHRY, SYGVKD. CDR3 residues: CAISEDRNTEAFF. The CDR3 DNA reads as TGTGCCATCAGTGAGGACAGAAACACTGAAGCTTTCTTT.